The 6 T cell receptor beta chains presented below share a single source sample, sequenced in a study of regulatory T cells in long-lasting Graves disease (TCRdb year 2021). This specimen's time point label, per the study, means: newly diagnosed GD, antithyroid drugs for less than 3 months. For both TCR sequencing and RNA sequencing, RNA was extracted from PBMCs in TRIzol. Library construction relied on multiplex PCR. The data were produced on an Illumina HiSeq 4000. To build TCR beta libraries, CDR3 regions were amplified by Arm-PCR using iRepertoire HTBI primers. TCRdb reran the public reads through fastp at Q25 and MiXCR, keeping productive beta chains. All rows with the same CDR3 protein become a single entry with the most common DNA and genes. This sample gives 350,000 to 450,000 distinct CDR3 sequences in total; 15% of them show up just once. Together, the top ten hold 16% of the sample. The sample also formed part of further work on T cells in Graves' hyperthyroidism and ophthalmopathy.

Sequencing was performed on peripheral blood mononuclear cells (PBMCs), taken at new diagnosis, from a patient treated with antithyroid drugs. The origin of the receptors is a woman in her twenties or thirties with Graves disease. Donor details come from another sample of the same person, matched by shared clones.

In this sample, this clonotype turned up many times. The rearrangement links TRBV3-1 to TRBJ2-2, with D unclear. Germline CDR1 reads LGHDT; CDR2 reads YNNKEL (reference sequence). The CDR3 is 14 residues long. The V end was cut by 2 bases, the J end by 6 bases, with 10 bases between. The CDR3 reads CASSQFSASGELFF. CDR3 bases: TGTGCCAGCAGCCAATTTTCTGCGTCCGGGGAGCTGTTTTTT.

This clonotype came up many times. The chain employs TRBV28 and TRBJ2-7; D perhaps matches TRBD2 (6 bases). This CDR3 is 14 amino acids long. V lost 5 bases, J lost 2 bases, and 13 bases lay in between. Germline loops: CDR1 MDHEN, CDR2 SYDVKM. The CDR3 sequence is CASSLGLPTYEQYF. CDR3 in DNA: TGTGCCAGCAGTCTTGGACTACCGACCTACGAGCAGTACTTC.

The J gene is TRBJ2-7, the V gene TRBV7-8; 10 bases line up with TRBD2. CDR3 length: 16 amino acids. CDR1 and CDR2 from the germline V gene are SGHVS and FQNEAQ. V trimming: 2 bases; J trimming: 4 bases; junction bases outside the gene matches: 8. DNA for the CDR3: TGTGCCAGCAGCTTATCGCTAGCGGGAGCTGGGTACGAGCAGTACTTC. Translated, it gives CASSLSLAGAGYEQYF.

This clonotype came up many times. The rearrangement joins TRBV7-2 to TRBJ1-3; 10 bases align to TRBD1. V lost 5 bases, J lost 7 bases, and 5 bases stayed unmatched. CDR1 SGHTA and CDR2 FQGNSA come from the germline V gene. The CDR3 is 14 residues long. The CDR3 spells CASSGDRGRNTIYF. The CDR3 DNA reads TGTGCCAGCAGCGGGGACAGGGGACGCAACACCATATATTTT.

This clonotype appeared a few times. V is TRBV9 and J is TRBJ2-2; TRBD1 is a possible D gene (5 bases). The CDR3 loop spans 13 amino acids. V shed 6 bases and J shed 5 bases, with 11 bases lying between them. Germline V CDR1 and CDR2: SGDLS, YYNGEE. CDR3: CASNIGETGELFF. The CDR3 DNA is TGTGCCAGCAACATAGGGGAAACCGGGGAGCTGTTTTTT.

This clonotype was seen at least ten times. The rearrangement joins TRBV24-1 to TRBJ2-3, with TRBD2 matching over 10 bases. J lost 2 bases, V lost 0 bases, and 7 bases had no gene match. This CDR3 is built from 18 residues. Germline V gene data show CDR1 as KGHDR and CDR2 as SFDVKD. The CDR3 bases are TGTGCCACCAGTGATTTGCCTACCCTAGCGGGAGCCACAGATACGCAGTATTTT. Translating gives CATSDLPTLAGATDTQYF.